The T cell receptor (beta chain) under discussion was sequenced for a study of response to subunit inactivated influenza vaccine. Overall study results and limits: With each seasonal influenza vaccination, the authors suggested, few new T cells are recruited.

As regards this clonotype: Its antigen is not known.

This CDR3 is 13 amino acids long. V lost 2 bases, J lost 3 bases, and 9 bases lay in between. Germline CDR1 and CDR2: SGHNT and YYREEE (reference sequence). From the RT-PCR reads, TCRdb called clonotypes with MiXCR, one entry per CDR3 protein. The sample carries 400,000 to 650,000 distinct CDR3 sequences, under 8.5% recorded once. The sequencing used PBMCs from blood, collected about 23 months after vaccination. This sequence originates from a man between 50 and 69 years old who received an inactivated influenza vaccine. The chain is built from TRBV5-4 and TRBJ2-7; no definite D call. The CDR3 loop is CASSLDMIYEQYF. CDR3 nucleotides: TGTGCCAGCAGCTTAGACATGATCTACGAGCAGTACTTC.